This T cell receptor beta chain was profiled in a study of blood T cells in healthy people across ages. Alongside a J-beta primer mix, a sample-barcoded 5' primer served in a second PCR lasting about 7 to 12 cycles. TCRdb analysed the 5' RACE reads with MiXCR anew, one entry per CDR3 protein. The repertoire holds roughly 1.5 million distinct CDR3 sequences, with about 45% as singletons. The draw of peripheral blood yielded roughly 10 milliliters from each donor. The ends were cut back, 1 base at V and 5 bases at J, with 15 bases in the middle. The CDR3 is made up of 16 amino acids. The germline V gene encodes CDR1 LGHNA and CDR2 YNFKEQ. This clonotype turned up a few times.

The chain carries TRBV4-2 and TRBJ2-1; no reliable D call. The clonotype was recovered from a woman in her late teens or twenties in good health. Sequenced: blood. The CDR3 nucleotides read TGTGCCAGCAGCCAAGTGGGTCAGGACGTTAACAATGAGCAGTTCTTC. Protein sequence: CASSQVGQDVNNEQFF.